Listed below are T cell receptor beta chains from one sample, sequenced in a study of blood T cell repertoires in COVID-19. The table came from immunoSEQ multiplex PCR; TCRdb's copy has only in-frame clones and leaves some out. The sample lists roughly 230,000 clones, 82% occurring once. Specimen: PBMCs or T cells enriched from blood (not recorded which). The origin of the receptors is a woman in her fifties or sixties who had recovered from COVID-19. The CDR3 runs from the conserved cysteine through the conserved F or W. Fields, in order: J gene, V gene, D gene, clone size, CDR3 protein, CDR3 DNA. A D gene is named only where the DNA matches it firmly. Clone size is given for some rows only: seen once, a few or many times, or a class if the clone is expanded.

TRBJ1-1,TRBV6-4,NA,NA,CASSDVTGNGKAFF,TGTGCCAGCAGTGATGTGACAGGCAATGGTAAAGCTTTCTTT
TRBJ2-3,TRBV10-3,NA,few,CAISPDNTDTQYF,TGTGCCATCAGTCCGGACAACACAGATACGCAGTATTTT
TRBJ2-1,TRBV18,TRBD2,NA,CASSPLAGAYNEQFF,TGTGCCAGCTCACCACTAGCGGGAGCTTACAATGAGCAGTTCTTC
TRBJ1-1,TRBV5-1,NA,NA,CASMDSTINTEAFF,TGCGCCAGCATGGACAGCACCATAAACACTGAAGCTTTCTTT
TRBJ2-2,TRBV12-3/TRBV12-4,NA,few,CASTPGVTGELFF,TGTGCCAGCACCCCCGGGGTCACCGGGGAGCTGTTTTTT
TRBJ1-2,TRBV9,TRBD1,NA,CASSTHTGGEYGYTF,TGTGCCAGCAGCACCCATACAGGGGGCGAGTACGGCTACACCTTC
TRBJ2-2,TRBV19,TRBD2,NA,CASSSSGSTSTGELFF,TGTGCCAGTAGTTCTAGCGGGAGTACGAGCACCGGGGAGCTGTTTTTT
TRBJ2-7,TRBV3-1/TRBV3-2,TRBD1,NA,CASSGTGTGAGEQYF,TGTGCCAGCAGCGGAACCGGGACAGGGGCGGGGGAGCAGTACTTC
TRBJ1-6,TRBV6-1,NA,NA,CASSEMGRADSPLHF,TGTGCCAGCAGTGAAATGGGCAGGGCGGATTCACCCCTCCACTTT
TRBJ1-2,TRBV10-3,TRBD1,NA,CAISAGQGVYGYTF,TGTGCCATCAGTGCTGGACAGGGGGTCTATGGCTACACCTTC
TRBJ2-1,TRBV29-1,TRBD1,few,CSVAGTGIFNEQFF,TGCAGCGTGGCCGGGACAGGGATTTTCAATGAGCAGTTCTTC
TRBJ2-1,TRBV6-6,NA,NA,CASSYSDTFSYNEQFF,TGTGCCAGCAGTTACTCAGACACTTTCTCCTACAATGAGCAGTTCTTC
TRBJ2-3,TRBV2,NA,NA,CASSVRSSTDTQYF,TGTGCCAGCAGTGTCCGTTCTAGCACAGATACGCAGTATTTT
TRBJ1-2,TRBV6-1,NA,NA,CASSEGRQGSYTF,TGTGCCAGCAGTGAAGGGCGGCAGGGGAGCTACACCTTC
TRBJ2-7,TRBV4-2,NA,NA,CASSQIIPSSGMPYEQYF,TGTGCCAGCAGCCAAATTATTCCTAGCTCAGGTATGCCCTACGAGCAGTACTTC
TRBJ1-1,TRBV10-3,NA,few,CAISEANLNTEAFF,TGTGCCATCAGTGAGGCGAACTTGAACACTGAAGCTTTCTTT
TRBJ1-2,TRBV10-3,NA,NA,CAISGHHTNYGYTF,TGTGCCATCAGTGGACACCACACTAACTATGGCTACACCTTC
TRBJ1-3,TRBV6-5,NA,NA,CASSSPRGDSGNTIYF,TGTGCCAGCAGTTCCCCCAGGGGAGACTCTGGAAACACCATATATTTT
TRBJ2-3,TRBV18,TRBD1,NA,CASSTDRVSTDTQYF,TGTGCCAGCTCGACGGACAGGGTTAGCACAGATACGCAGTATTTT
TRBJ1-5,TRBV28,NA,NA,CASSLPRATQHF,TGTGCCAGCAGTTTACCCAGGGCTACCCAGCATTTT
TRBJ2-3,TRBV30,TRBD2,NA,CAWSEGLAGGEDTQYF,TGTGCCTGGAGTGAGGGACTAGCGGGAGGAGAAGATACGCAGTATTTT
TRBJ1-6,TRBV9,TRBD1,NA,CASRNDQGADNSPLHF,TGTGCCAGCAGGAACGACCAGGGGGCCGATAATTCACCCCTCCACTTT
TRBJ2-2,TRBV27,NA,few,CASSRTDRYTGELFF,TGTGCCAGCAGCCGGACAGACCGATACACCGGGGAGCTGTTTTTT
TRBJ2-1,TRBV6-5,NA,NA,CASSYSERAQNEQFF,TGTGCCAGCAGTTACTCGGAGCGGGCCCAAAATGAGCAGTTCTTC
TRBJ1-3,TRBV10-2,TRBD1,NA,CASSGQGARGNTIYF,TGCGCCAGCAGCGGACAGGGGGCGAGGGGAAACACCATATATTTT
TRBJ2-1,TRBV11-3,TRBD2,NA,CASSSGVAGGPIDRNEQFF,TGTGCCAGCAGCTCCGGGGTAGCGGGAGGACCCATAGATAGAAATGAGCAGTTCTTC
TRBJ1-2,TRBV6-5,NA,NA,CASRLGDRHTEF,TGTGCCAGCAGATTGGGAGACAGGCATACTGAGTTT
TRBJ2-2,TRBV30,NA,once,CAWSRHPNTGELFF,TGTGCCTGGAGCAGACACCCGAACACCGGGGAGCTGTTTTTT
TRBJ1-5,TRBV19,NA,NA,CASSAGANQPQHF,TGTGCCAGTAGTGCAGGGGCCAATCAGCCCCAGCATTTT
TRBJ1-1,TRBV12-5,TRBD1,NA,CASASRQGGTEAFF,TGTGCTAGTGCCTCGCGACAGGGAGGAACTGAAGCTTTCTTT
TRBJ2-7,TRBV19,NA,NA,CATVDSSYEQYF,TGTGCCACCGTGGACAGTTCCTACGAGCAGTACTTC
TRBJ1-6,TRBV27,TRBD1,NA,CASLGQGEYNSPLHF,TGTGCCAGCCTCGGACAGGGTGAATATAATTCACCCCTCCACTTT
TRBJ1-1,TRBV5-1,NA,NA,CASSLGAGTEAFF,TGCGCCAGCAGCTTGGGGGCAGGCACTGAAGCTTTCTTT